Listed here is a single TCR beta chain. The CDR3 covers 14 residues. Germline assignment: CDR1 SGHAT and CDR2 FQNNGV. The V and J ends lost 1 base and 6 bases, in that order; junction bases with no gene match: 3. These data are taken from a study of T cell clones after liver transplantation. Study-wide context: Tolerance: complete withdrawal held at least one year, liver enzymes staying within twice normal. Blood was drawn pre-transplant, before withdrawal, and after full or failed withdrawal.

Measured with immunoSEQ multiplex PCR; TCRdb has only the in-frame clones, and not every one. The sample lists 93,000 or so clones, around 84% occurring once. V is TRBV11-2 and J is TRBJ2-3, with 8 bases that match TRBD2. The starting material was CD4+ T cells from blood, obtained around 44 months after liver transplant. The clonotype originates from a human patient who received a liver transplant. Some T cells may be supplied by the graft donor. For the CDR3, the DNA is TGTGCCAGCAGCTTAGGGACTAGCAGGGATACGCAGTATTTT. Translated, it gives CASSLGTSRDTQYF.